The T cell receptor (beta chain) described here comes from a study of early T cells in non-severe SARS-CoV-2 infection (dated by TCRdb to the early 2020s). Regarding the study in general: TCR sequencing used bulk RNA from unsorted whole blood, so alpha and beta chains could not be paired.

This was a case-control study nested in a cohort of healthcare workers in London, UK, who had nasopharyngeal swab PCR tests and blood samples taken every week. Healthcare workers were enrolled in the week of the UK lockdown, from 23 to 31 March 2020, and were followed every week for up to roughly 16 weeks. The method was 5' RACE. The listed sequencing device is NextSeq 500. Unique molecular identifiers were attached to individual cDNA molecules in the TCR library protocol so that sequencing error and PCR bias could be corrected. Sequencing covered both TCR alpha and beta chains, and within each sample the abundances of alpha and beta sequences were tightly co-correlated. On the study's bioinformatics: V gene, J gene and CDR3 annotation of TCR sequences was performed with Decombinator V4. TCRs were defined as expanded if a significant change between any two time points was detected under a Poisson model with p below 0.0001. Abundances of TCRs were expressed as counts per million after normalisation to the total number of TCRs sequenced in each sample. TRAV1-2 paired with TRAJ12, TRAJ20 or TRAJ33 defined MAIT TCRs, while TRAV10 paired with TRAJ18 defined iNKT TCRs. VDJdb, accessed 1 November 2021, was searched for CMV, EBV and SARS-CoV-2 annotated TCRs, excluding TCRs annotated for multiple antigens. TCRdb itself trimmed the public reads at Q25 with fastp, ran MiXCR and retained productive beta chains. Every entry covers one CDR3 protein and lists the most common genes and DNA from its rows. TCRdb, not the original authors, processed these V and J calls. The sample records about 31,000 distinct CDR3 sequences, 5.4% of which are singletons. Of the sample, about a fifth is held by the ten largest clones.

Points the paper makes about the study in general: VDJdb matching was skewed toward anti-spike CD8 responses and likely underestimated virus-specific expansions, missing private and CD4 specificities.

Ten or more counts support this clonotype. There is no known antigen for this receptor. Per-nucleotide qualities are absent, and no much larger clonotype sits a single base away. Trimming removed 4 bases from V and 5 bases from J; the gene matches leave 7 bases unexplained. The germline V gene specifies MNHEY as CDR1 and SVGAGI as CDR2. The CDR3 measures 15 amino acids from cysteine to phenylalanine. Only CDR3 DNA remains: 45 bases, in frame from the first base. Sequenced material: whole blood. The receptor was isolated from an adult who was a healthcare worker with PCR-confirmed SARS-CoV-2 infection or an uninfected control (not recorded which). The chain employs TRBV6-5 and TRBJ2-2; 7 bases in the middle match TRBD2. CDR3 sequence: CASSFTAGVTGELFF. The DNA sequence is given as TGTGCCAGCAGTTTTACGGCGGGAGTAACCGGGGAGCTGTTTTTT.